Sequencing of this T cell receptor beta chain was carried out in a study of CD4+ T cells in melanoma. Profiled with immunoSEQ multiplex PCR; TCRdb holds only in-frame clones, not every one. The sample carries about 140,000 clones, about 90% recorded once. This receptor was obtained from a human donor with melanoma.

The CDR3 is CASSFESGLNTGELFF. CDR3 DNA sequence: TGTGCCAGCAGCTTCGAATCGGGTTTGAACACCGGGGAGCTGTTTTTT. This chain joins TRBV11-2 and TRBJ2-2; D unclear. V was shortened by 3 bases and J by 1 base, with 12 bases between the two germline ends. There are 16 residues in the CDR3. Germline CDR1 SGHAT, CDR2 FQNNGV.